What follows describes a single T cell receptor (beta chain). V gave up 3 bases and J gave up 6 bases, with 11 bases separating them. CDR1 is MNHEY, CDR2 SVGAGI, per germline. The CDR3 totals 14 residues. Sequencing was performed with immunoSEQ multiplex PCR; in TCRdb, only in-frame clones are kept and a portion is missing. The sample includes approximately 240,000 clones, roughly 84% of them seen just once. This sample is part of a study of blood T cell repertoires in COVID-19. The overall study: Whether acute or convalescent, the COVID-19 samples came from the United States, Italy and Spain.

V usage is TRBV6-5 and J usage is TRBJ2-2; no definite D call. This sequence was found in a middle-aged woman who had recovered from COVID-19. Sequencing used peripheral blood. CDR3 sequence (DNA): TGTGCCAGCAGTTATAGGCTTGACTCCGGGGAGCTGTTTTTT. Translating it yields CASSYRLDSGELFF.